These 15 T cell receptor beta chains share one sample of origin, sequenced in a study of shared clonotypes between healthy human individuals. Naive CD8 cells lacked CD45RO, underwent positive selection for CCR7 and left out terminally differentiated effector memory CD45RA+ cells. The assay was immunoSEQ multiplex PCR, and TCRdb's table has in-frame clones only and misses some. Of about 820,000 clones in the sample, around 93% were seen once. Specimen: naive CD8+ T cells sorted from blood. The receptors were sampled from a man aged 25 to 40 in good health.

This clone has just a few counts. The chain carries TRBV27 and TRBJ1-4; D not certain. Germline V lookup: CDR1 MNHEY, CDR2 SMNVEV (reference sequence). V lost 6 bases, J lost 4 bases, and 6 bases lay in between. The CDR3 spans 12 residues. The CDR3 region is CASRSYNEKLFF. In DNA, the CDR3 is TGTGCCAGCAGGTCCTATAATGAAAAACTGTTTTTT.

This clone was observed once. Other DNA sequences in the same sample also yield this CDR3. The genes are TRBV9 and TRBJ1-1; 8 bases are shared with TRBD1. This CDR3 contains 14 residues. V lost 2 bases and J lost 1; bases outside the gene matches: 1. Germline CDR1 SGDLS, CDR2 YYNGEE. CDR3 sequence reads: CASSVDRGNTEAFF. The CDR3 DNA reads TGTGCCAGCAGCGTCGACAGGGGGAACACTGAAGCTTTCTTT. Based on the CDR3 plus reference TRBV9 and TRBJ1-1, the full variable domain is DSGVTQTPKHLITATGQRVTLRCSPRSGDLSVYWYQQSLDQGLQFLIQYYNGEERAKGNILERFSAQQFPDLHSELNLSSLELGDSALYFCASSVDRGNTEAFFGQGTRLTVV.

CDR3 sequence: CAWTYGNQPQHF. In DNA, the CDR3 is TGTGCCTGGACTTACGGGAATCAGCCCCAGCATTTT. This sequence joins TRBV30 and TRBJ1-5; D call uncertain. Germline CDR1 GTSNPN, CDR2 SVGIG (reference sequence). The length of the CDR3 is 12 residues. Trimming took off 4 bases at V and 4 bases at J, with 8 bases between the two ends.

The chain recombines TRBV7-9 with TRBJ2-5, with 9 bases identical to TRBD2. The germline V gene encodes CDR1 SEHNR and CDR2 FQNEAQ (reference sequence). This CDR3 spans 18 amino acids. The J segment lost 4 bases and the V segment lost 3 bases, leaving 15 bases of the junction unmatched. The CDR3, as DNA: TGTGCCAGCAGCTTTATAGCGGGAGAGGGGGAGTTAGGAGAGACCCAGTACTTC. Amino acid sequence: CASSFIAGEGELGETQYF.

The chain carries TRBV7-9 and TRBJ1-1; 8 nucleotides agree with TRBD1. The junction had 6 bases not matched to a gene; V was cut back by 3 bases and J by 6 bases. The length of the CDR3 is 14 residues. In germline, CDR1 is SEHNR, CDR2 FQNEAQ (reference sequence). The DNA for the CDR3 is TGTGCCAGCAGCTTCCATGACAGGGGTCCTGAAGCTTTCTTT. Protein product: CASSFHDRGPEAFF.

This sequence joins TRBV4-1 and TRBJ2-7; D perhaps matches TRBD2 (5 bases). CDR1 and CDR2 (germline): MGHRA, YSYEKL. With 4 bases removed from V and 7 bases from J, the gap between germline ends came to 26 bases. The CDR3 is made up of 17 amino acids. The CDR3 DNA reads TGCGCCAGCAGCCCAACGCCGCCAGAGGGCTCGGGTGGGGAGCAGTACTTC. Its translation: CASSPTPPEGSGGEQYF.

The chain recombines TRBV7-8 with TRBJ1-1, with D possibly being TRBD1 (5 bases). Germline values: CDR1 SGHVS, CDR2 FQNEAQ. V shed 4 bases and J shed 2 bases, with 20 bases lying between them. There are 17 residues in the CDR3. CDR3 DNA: TGTGCCAGCAGCTCATCCCGGGACTCTGCCCAAAACACTGAAGCTTTCTTT. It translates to CASSSSRDSAQNTEAFF.

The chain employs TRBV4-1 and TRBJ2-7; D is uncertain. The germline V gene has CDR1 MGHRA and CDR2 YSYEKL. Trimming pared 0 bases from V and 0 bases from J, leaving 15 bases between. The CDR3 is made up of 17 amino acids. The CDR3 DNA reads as TGCGCCAGCAGCCAAGATGAGGTCTCGATTAGCTCCTACGAGCAGTACTTC. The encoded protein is CASSQDEVSISSYEQYF.

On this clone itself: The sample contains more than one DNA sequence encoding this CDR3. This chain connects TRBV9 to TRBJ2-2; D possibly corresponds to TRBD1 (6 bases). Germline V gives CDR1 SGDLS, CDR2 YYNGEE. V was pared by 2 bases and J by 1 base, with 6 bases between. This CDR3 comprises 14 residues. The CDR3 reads CASSVGQNTGELFF. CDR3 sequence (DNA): TGTGCCAGCAGCGTGGGACAGAACACCGGGGAGCTGTTTTTT.

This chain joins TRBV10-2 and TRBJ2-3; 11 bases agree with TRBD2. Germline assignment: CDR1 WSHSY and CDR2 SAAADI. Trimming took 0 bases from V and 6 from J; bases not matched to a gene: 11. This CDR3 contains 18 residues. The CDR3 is CASSESPGTSGFADTQYF. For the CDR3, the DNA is TGCGCCAGCAGTGAGTCACCGGGGACTAGCGGCTTCGCCGATACGCAGTATTTT.

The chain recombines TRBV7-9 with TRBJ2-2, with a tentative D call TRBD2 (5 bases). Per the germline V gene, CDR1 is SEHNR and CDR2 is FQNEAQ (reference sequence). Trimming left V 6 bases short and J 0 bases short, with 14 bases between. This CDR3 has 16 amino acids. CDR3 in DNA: TGTGCCAGCAGTTCCAAAGCGGATCCGAACACCGGGGAGCTGTTTTTT. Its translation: CASSSKADPNTGELFF.

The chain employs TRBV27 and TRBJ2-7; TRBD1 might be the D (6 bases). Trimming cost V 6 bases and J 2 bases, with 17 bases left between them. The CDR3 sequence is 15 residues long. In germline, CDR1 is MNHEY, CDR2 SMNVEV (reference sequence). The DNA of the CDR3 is TGTGCCAGCAGCGATGGGACAAAGTATCCCTACGAGCAGTACTTC. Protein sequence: CASSDGTKYPYEQYF.

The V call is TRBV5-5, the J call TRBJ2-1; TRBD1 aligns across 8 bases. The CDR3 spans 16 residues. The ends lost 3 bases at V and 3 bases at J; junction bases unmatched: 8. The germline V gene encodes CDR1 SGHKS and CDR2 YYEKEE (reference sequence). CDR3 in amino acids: CASSSDRGAYYNEQFF. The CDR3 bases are TGTGCCAGCAGCTCCGACAGGGGAGCTTACTACAATGAGCAGTTCTTC. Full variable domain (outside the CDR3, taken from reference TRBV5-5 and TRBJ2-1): DAGVTQSPTHLIKTRGQQVTLRCSPISGHKSVSWYQQVLGQGPQFIFQYYEKEERGRGNFPDRFSARQFPNYSSELNVNALLLGDSALYLCASSSDRGAYYNEQFFGPGTRLTVL.

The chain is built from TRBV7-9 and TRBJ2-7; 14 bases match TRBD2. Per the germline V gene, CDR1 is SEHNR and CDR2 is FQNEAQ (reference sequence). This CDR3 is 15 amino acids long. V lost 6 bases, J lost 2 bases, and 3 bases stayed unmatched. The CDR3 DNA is TGTGCCAGCAGGGGACTAGCGGGAGCAGCCTACGAGCAGTACTTC. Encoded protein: CASRGLAGAAYEQYF. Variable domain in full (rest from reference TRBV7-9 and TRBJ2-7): DTGVSQNPRHKITKRGQNVTFRCDPISEHNRLYWYRQTLGQGPEFLTYFQNEAQLEKSRLLSDRFSAERPKGSFSTLEIQRTEQGDSAMYLCASRGLAGAAYEQYFGPGTRLTVT.

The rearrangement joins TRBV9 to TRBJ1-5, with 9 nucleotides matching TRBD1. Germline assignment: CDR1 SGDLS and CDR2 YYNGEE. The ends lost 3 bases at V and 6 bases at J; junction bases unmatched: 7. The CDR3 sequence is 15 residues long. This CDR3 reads CASSGGQGIGQPQHF. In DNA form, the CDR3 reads TGTGCCAGCAGCGGAGGACAGGGGATAGGTCAGCCCCAGCATTTT.